Described below is a single T cell receptor (beta chain) sequence and its context. Germline and junction disagree at one end, which may indicate a read error. Naive CD8 T cells underwent sorting with the CD8+CD4-CCR7+CD45RA+ definition. In TCRdb, the PCR reads were re-called with MiXCR into one record per CDR3 protein. The table lists about 510,000 distinct CDR3 sequences, about 25% of them singletons. This sample is drawn from a study of molecular identifiers for immune sequencing clone quantification. The CDR3 sequence is 13 residues long. The V gene's germline CDR1 is SGDLS and CDR2 YYNGEE. The source material was naive CD8+ T cells from blood, with Jurkat cell RNA spiked in. The subset was: FACS-sorted CD8+CD4-CCR7+CD45RA+ naive T cells. The rearrangement joins TRBV9 to TRBJ1-1; D gene ambiguous. The TCR sequence derives from a human donor in good health. Some libraries in this study had Jurkat cell RNA spiked in. The chain's CDR3 is CAGSVGGGTEAFF. As DNA, the CDR3 is TGTGCCGGCAGCGTAGGTGGTGGCACTGAAGCTTTCTTT.